These 25 T cell receptor beta chains were all obtained from the same sample, sequenced in a study of blood T cell repertoires in COVID-19. TCRdb keeps only in-frame clones here, not all; method: immunoSEQ multiplex PCR. The data hold about 400,000 clones, with about nine tenths observed a single time. The sample was PBMCs or T cells enriched from blood (not recorded which). The receptors were gathered from a woman in her 30s who had recovered from COVID-19.

The chain uses TRBV6-2 or TRBV6-3 and TRBJ1-2; the D is unclear. Trimming cost V 2 bases and J 3 bases, with 7 bases left between them. CDR1 MNHEY and CDR2 SVGEGT come from the germline V gene. The CDR3 loop spans 13 amino acids. CDR3 coding DNA: TGTGCCAGCAGTTACGCCGGGGACTATGGCTACACCTTC. Protein sequence: CASSYAGDYGYTF.

The chain uses TRBV7-9 and TRBJ1-3; the D is unclear. Germline assignment: CDR1 SEHNR and CDR2 FQNEAQ (reference sequence). The CDR3 sequence is 15 residues long. Trimming removed 4 bases from V and 0 bases from J, with 10 bases in between. In DNA, the CDR3 is TGTGCCAGCAGCTCTCCAGAGCGCTCTGGAAACACCATATATTTT. This translates into CASSSPERSGNTIYF.

This clone appeared a few times. The V gene is TRBV5-8, the J gene TRBJ1-1, with D hard to call. The CDR3 length is 12 residues. CDR1 and CDR2 (germline): SGHTS, YDEGEE. Between the trimmed V and J ends, which lost 4 bases and 4 bases, there was a span of 8 bases. CDR3 DNA: TGTGCCAGCAGCGGAGTGTTCACTGAAGCTTTCTTT. This sequence encodes CASSGVFTEAFF.

This chain connects TRBV2 to TRBJ1-5, with no clear D. CDR3 size: 13 residues. V shed 8 bases and J shed 3 bases, with 11 bases lying between them. Germline V CDR1 and CDR2: SNHLY, FYNNEI. This chain's CDR3 is CASRDGNNQPQHF. The CDR3 bases are TGTGCCAGCCGGGATGGCAACAATCAGCCCCAGCATTTT.

The V gene is TRBV7-9, the J gene TRBJ2-6; 13 bases fit TRBD2. There are 18 residues in the CDR3. CDR1 and CDR2 (germline): SEHNR, FQNEAQ (reference sequence). V shed 5 bases, J shed 0 bases, and the junction held 4 bases outside the gene matches. CDR3 DNA sequence: TGTGCCAGCAGCCCGGGACTAGCGGGGCACTCTGGGGCCAACGTCCTGACTTTC. Protein product: CASSPGLAGHSGANVLTF.

The gene calls are TRBV5-1 and TRBJ1-3, with a possible D match to TRBD1 (5 bases). Germline V lookup: CDR1 SGHRS, CDR2 YFSETQ. Trimming cost V 0 bases and J 1 base, with 11 bases left between them. The CDR3 totals 16 residues. CDR3 in DNA: TGCGCCAGCAGCTTGGGCGGCAGGGTGTCTGGAAACACCATATATTTT. It is translated as CASSLGGRVSGNTIYF.

This chain links TRBV5-6 with TRBJ2-6, with TRBD1 identical over 10 bases. This CDR3 region has 17 residues. Germline values: CDR1 SGHDT, CDR2 YYEEEE. V dropped 4 bases and J dropped 1; count of bases not matched to a gene: 5. For the CDR3, the DNA is TGTGCCAGCAGCCATAGGACAGGGGGTTCTGGGGCCAACGTCCTGACTTTC. Its protein product is CASSHRTGGSGANVLTF.

J is TRBJ2-5 and V is TRBV7-9; 7 nucleotides align to TRBD2. The CDR3 length is 15 residues. Germline assignment: CDR1 SEHNR and CDR2 FQNEAQ (reference sequence). V gave up 5 bases and J gave up 5 bases; unmatched junction bases: 11. CDR3 bases: TGTGCCAGCAGCCCCAGGATAGGGAGGGAGGAGACCCAGTACTTC. Its translation: CASSPRIGREETQYF.

The rearrangement joins TRBV30 to TRBJ1-2; 11 bases line up with TRBD1. V lost 2 bases and J lost 5; bases outside the gene matches: 4. Germline CDR1 is GTSNPN and CDR2 is SVGIG (reference sequence). CDR3 length: 14 amino acids. CDR3 in amino acids: CAWSRDRGMYGYTF. In nucleotides, the CDR3 is TGTGCCTGGAGTCGGGACAGGGGGATGTATGGCTACACCTTC.

This clone occurred a few times. V and J are TRBV6-5 and TRBJ2-1; D may be TRBD1 (6 bases). The CDR3 runs to 11 residues. Germline CDR1 reads MNHEY; CDR2 reads SVGAGI. Trimming removed 6 bases at V and 7 bases at J, with 7 bases between. The CDR3, as DNA: TGTGCCAGCAGCACAGGGAATGAGCAGTTCTTC. Translating it yields CASSTGNEQFF.

V is TRBV7-8 and J is TRBJ2-3; D is unresolved. This CDR3 region has 16 residues. CDR1 is SGHVS and CDR2 is FQNEAQ in the germline V gene. The ends were cut back, 0 bases at V and 3 bases at J, with 13 bases in the middle. The CDR3 DNA follows: TGTGCCAGCAGCTTAGCGCCCCGAACAACGACAGATACGCAGTATTTT. Protein: CASSLAPRTTTDTQYF.

This clone was counted a single time. V and J are TRBV15 and TRBJ2-5, with D perhaps matching TRBD2 (6 bases). This CDR3 contains 18 residues. Trimming stripped 0 bases from V and 4 bases from J, with 21 bases between. The germline gives CDR1 LNHNV, CDR2 YYDKDF (reference sequence). The CDR3, as DNA: TGTGCCACCAGCAGAGACCCTCCCCCCGGGGGAATAGGAGAGACCCAGTACTTC. It specifies CATSRDPPPGGIGETQYF.

The chain recombines TRBV24-1 with TRBJ2-2, with 8 nucleotides matching TRBD1. V gave up 5 bases and J gave up 5 bases; unmatched junction bases: 15. Germline values: CDR1 KGHDR, CDR2 SFDVKD. The CDR3 contains 18 residues. CDR3 sequence reads: CATSASPGGAKRTGELFF. The CDR3 DNA sequence: TGTGCCACCAGTGCTTCCCCAGGGGGCGCAAAAAGAACCGGGGAGCTGTTTTTT.

This rearrangement joins TRBV7-6 to TRBJ2-5, with 7 positions matching TRBD1. V shed 6 bases and J 1 base; nucleotides not matched to a gene: 5. Germline lookup yields CDR1 SGHVS and CDR2 FNYEAQ. The CDR3 consists of 14 residues. The CDR3 here is CASRTGTAQETQYF. The CDR3 coding sequence is TGTGCCAGCAGAACAGGGACAGCCCAAGAGACCCAGTACTTC.

The rearrangement joins TRBV7-9 to TRBJ2-7; 9 bases line up with TRBD2. The CDR3 contains 15 residues. Per the germline V gene, CDR1 is SEHNR and CDR2 is FQNEAQ (reference sequence). The V and J ends lost 5 bases and 3 bases, in that order; junction bases with no gene match: 8. The CDR3 sequence: CASSPRGTSSYEQYF. For the CDR3, the DNA is TGTGCCAGCAGCCCCCGGGGGACTAGCAGCTACGAGCAGTACTTC.

This chain uses TRBV7-9 with TRBJ1-4; no reliable D call. The V gene lost 5 bases and the J gene lost 5 bases, with 9 bases spanning the gap. The germline V gene has CDR1 SEHNR and CDR2 FQNEAQ (reference sequence). The CDR3 covers 13 residues. The chain's CDR3 is CASSLRENEKLFF. Written as DNA, the CDR3 is TGTGCCAGCAGCCTACGGGAAAATGAAAAACTGTTTTTT.

The J gene is TRBJ2-7, the V gene TRBV7-8, with D unresolved. Per the germline V gene, CDR1 is SGHVS and CDR2 is FQNEAQ. The V end lost 5 bases, the J end lost 2 bases, and 10 bases lay between the germline ends. The CDR3 runs to 13 residues. As DNA, the CDR3 is TGTGCCAGCAGCACTGCGACAACCTACGAGCAGTACTTC. Amino acid sequence: CASSTATTYEQYF. Combining the CDR3 with reference TRBV7-8 and TRBJ2-7 gives the whole variable domain GAGVSQSPRYKVAKRGQDVALRCDPISGHVSLFWYQQALGQGPEFLTYFQNEAQLDKSGLPSDRFFAERPEGSVSTLKIQRTQQEDSAVYLCASSTATTYEQYFGPGTRLTVT.

The J gene is TRBJ2-1, the V gene TRBV20-1; D is unresolved. CDR1 is DFQATT and CDR2 is SNEGSKA in the germline V gene (reference sequence). V was shortened by 3 bases and J by 9 bases, with 12 bases between the two germline ends. The CDR3 sequence is 12 residues long. In DNA form, the CDR3 reads TGCAGTGCTAGTCGCGTCTTGAGTGAGCAGTTCTTC. It codes for CSASRVLSEQFF.

The chain employs TRBV24-1 and TRBJ2-2; 7 positions match TRBD2. Losses at the gene ends were 4 bases for V and 7 bases for J; bases not matched to a gene: 14. The CDR3 consists of 17 residues. Germline CDR1 and CDR2: KGHDR and SFDVKD. The CDR3 DNA reads TGTGCCACCAGTGAAGGAGGGGCGGGAGATCTCAGCGGGGAGCTGTTTTTT. This gives the protein CATSEGGAGDLSGELFF.

This clone has just a few counts. CDR3 in DNA: TGTGCCAGCAGCTTGATGCCTAGCGACACGCAGTATTTT. Its protein product is CASSLMPSDTQYF. This chain uses TRBV7-2 with TRBJ2-3; D is possibly TRBD2 (6 bases). Per the germline V gene, CDR1 is SGHTA and CDR2 is FQGNSA. The CDR3 consists of 13 residues. The ends were cut back, 3 bases at V and 9 bases at J, with 13 bases in the middle.

The chain carries TRBV10-3 and TRBJ1-1; TRBD1 is a possible D gene (6 bases). CDR1 and CDR2 (germline): ENHRY, SYGVKD. The CDR3 has 15 amino acids. Trimming left V 4 bases short and J 0 bases short, with 12 bases between. CDR3 region: CAISGTVRLNTEAFF. DNA for the CDR3: TGTGCCATCAGTGGGACAGTTCGTCTGAACACTGAAGCTTTCTTT.

CDR3 in amino acids: CAWTYGTDTQYF. In DNA, the CDR3 is TGTGCCTGGACCTATGGCACAGATACGCAGTATTTT. The chain combines TRBV30 with TRBJ2-3; no firm D call. The V end lost 4 bases, the J end lost 1 base, and 6 bases lay between the germline ends. The CDR3 is 12 amino acids. The germline CDR1 and CDR2 sequences are GTSNPN and SVGIG (reference sequence). Full variable domain (remainder filled in from reference TRBV30 and TRBJ2-3): SQTIHQWPATLVQPVGSPLSLECTVEGTSNPNLYWYRQAAGRGLQLLFYSVGIGQISSEVPQNLSASRPQDRQFILSSKKLLLSDSGFYLCAWTYGTDTQYFGPGTRLTVL.

The chain recombines TRBV27 with TRBJ2-5, with D possibly TRBD1 on 7 matching bases. The V end lost 5 bases, the J end lost 0 bases, and 13 bases lay between the germline ends. This CDR3 is built from 15 residues. Germline CDR1 and CDR2: MNHEY and SMNVEV (reference sequence). For the CDR3, the DNA is TGTGCCAGCAGTGGGGGGACAGCTAACCAAGAGACCCAGTACTTC. Protein sequence: CASSGGTANQETQYF.

The J gene is TRBJ2-3, the V gene TRBV4-3; no clear D. CDR1 and CDR2 (germline): LGHNA, YSLEER. Deletions cut 0 bases from V and 1 base from J, with 8 bases between. This CDR3 has 15 residues. CDR3 in DNA: TGCGCCAGCAGCCAAGATTGGCTTGGCACAGATACGCAGTATTTT. Protein sequence: CASSQDWLGTDTQYF.

The rearrangement links TRBV7-3 to TRBJ2-5; TRBD2 matches 12 bases. This CDR3 region has 15 residues. Trimming cost V 5 bases and J 4 bases; bases outside gene matches: 5. The germline V gene has CDR1 SGHTA and CDR2 FQGTGA. The DNA of the CDR3 is TGTGCCAGCAGCGCTAGCGGGGGGGCCGCAGAGACCCAGTACTTC. It encodes CASSASGGAAETQYF.